These 5 T cell receptor beta chains were sequenced from one sample in a study of patients and donors after allogeneic stem cell transplantation. MiXCR was run by TCRdb on the RT-PCR reads, yielding one entry per CDR3 protein. The sample lists 150,000 to 200,000 distinct CDR3 sequences, approximately 31% occurring once. Sequencing was done on a sample of blood, either unsorted or a sorted T cell fraction (not recorded which). Every receptor here comes from a human donor who was either an allogeneic HSCT recipient or a stem cell or donor lymphocyte infusion donor (not recorded which). It is not recorded whose cells these are; they may come from a transplant donor.

The rearrangement links TRBV6-2 or TRBV6-3 to TRBJ1-5; 7 positions match TRBD1. From germline, CDR1 is MNHEY and CDR2 SVGEGT. CDR3 size: 15 residues. The junction had 5 bases not matched to a gene; V was cut back by 5 bases and J by 1 base. This CDR3 is CASSADRVSNQPQHF. The CDR3 DNA reads as TGTGCCAGCAGTGCCGACAGGGTGAGCAATCAGCCCCAGCATTTT.

The chain couples TRBV7-9 to TRBJ2-3; 8 positions match TRBD1. V was clipped by 5 bases and J by 6 bases; unmatched bases: 10. Germline V gene data show CDR1 as SEHNR and CDR2 as FQNEAQ (reference sequence). This CDR3 spans 15 amino acids. CDR3 amino acids: CASSPPGGEKDTQYF. The CDR3 coding sequence is TGTGCCAGCAGCCCTCCAGGGGGCGAAAAGGATACGCAGTATTTT.

This clonotype came up many times. The rearrangement joins TRBV20-1 to TRBJ2-7; D is unresolved. Germline V CDR1 and CDR2: DFQATT, SNEGSKA (reference sequence). The CDR3 is 13 amino acids. With 4 bases removed from V and 0 bases from J, the gap between germline ends came to 10 bases. CDR3 region: CSATNDNSYEQYF. The DNA for the CDR3 is TGCAGTGCTACAAACGACAACTCCTACGAGCAGTACTTC.

This chain joins TRBV5-1 and TRBJ2-2; 10 positions match TRBD2. With 7 bases clipped from V and 6 bases from J, the junction kept 9 bases outside the gene matches. Germline V gives CDR1 SGHRS, CDR2 YFSETQ. The CDR3 runs 15 residues. The CDR3 DNA reads as TGCGCCAGCTCGTACCTAGCGGGAGTGGCCGGGGAGCTGTTTTTT. Its protein is CASSYLAGVAGELFF.

The V and J genes are TRBV27 and TRBJ2-7; 8 bases line up with TRBD2. The germline gives CDR1 MNHEY, CDR2 SMNVEV (reference sequence). The CDR3 spans 15 residues. V lost 0 bases and J lost 3; bases outside the gene matches: 4. CDR3 residues: CASSLSSGIGYEQYF. DNA of the CDR3: TGTGCCAGCAGTTTATCTAGCGGGATAGGCTACGAGCAGTACTTC.